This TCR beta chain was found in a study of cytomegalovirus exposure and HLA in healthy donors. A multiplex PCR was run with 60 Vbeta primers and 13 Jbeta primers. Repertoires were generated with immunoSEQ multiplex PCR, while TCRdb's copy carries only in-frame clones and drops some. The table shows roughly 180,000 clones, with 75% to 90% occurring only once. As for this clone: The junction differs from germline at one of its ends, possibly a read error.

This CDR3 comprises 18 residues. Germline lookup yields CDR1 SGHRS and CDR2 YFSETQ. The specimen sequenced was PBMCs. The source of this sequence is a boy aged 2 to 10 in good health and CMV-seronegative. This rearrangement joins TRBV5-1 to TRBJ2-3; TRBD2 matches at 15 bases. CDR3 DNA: TGCGCCAGCAGCTCGGGACTAGCGGGAGGAGCTAGCACAGATACGCGGTATTTT. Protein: CASSSGLAGGASTDTRYF.